The source of this TCR beta chain is a study of metastatic and nonmetastatic thyroid tumors. Across the whole study: It was across blood and tumor or nodule tissue from malignant and benign thyroid patients that repertoires were compared. Study outcomes and limitations: In blood and tumor, TCR beta diversity was reportedly significantly higher in malignant thyroid tumors than in benign nodules.

Every patient was untreated before thyroid surgery. Per the study methods: The study took CDR3 differences across clinicopathological groups and made a distant-metastasis classifier for papillary thyroid cancer from them. TCRdb re-called the PCR reads with MiXCR. TCRdb's processing, not the authors' own work, is the source of the V and J calls. The table lists tens of thousands of clones, 10% to 12% of them singletons. This clone was observed at least ten times. Its antigen is not known. The sequence was obtained from a female donor with papillary thyroid cancer or a benign thyroid nodule (not recorded which). Some clones in this sample may be carry-over from other donors' samples. Sequenced material: blood.

The DNA for the CDR3 is TGCGCCAGCAGCTCCCAACAGGGAGGCTATGGCTACACCTTC. The encoded protein is CASSSQQGGYGYTF. This chain joins TRBV5-1 and TRBJ1-2, with D perhaps TRBD1 (6 bases). Germline values: CDR1 SGHRS, CDR2 YFSETQ. Trimming left V 3 bases short and J 4 bases short, with 13 bases between. This CDR3 is built from 14 residues.